The entry that follows covers one T cell receptor (beta chain) sequence. What this receptor recognizes is not known. Base qualities are not recorded, but no much larger clone differs from it by a single base. The immunoSEQ Assay, a bias-controlled multiplex PCR, was used to amplify TCRbeta CDR3 regions from genomic DNA. The paper's processing steps were these. Within the assay, amplification of reference gene primers was used to estimate how many nucleated cells each sample contained. Sequence reads were collapsed and filtered to measure the absolute abundance of every unique TCRbeta CDR3 rearrangement. For each sample, productive Simpson clonality was calculated as the square root of Simpson's diversity index over productive rearrangements. TCRdb's version of the immuneACCESS table is confined to in-frame rearrangements and falls short of the full clone set. An unresolved V gene accounts for under half of the shortfall where checked; the remainder is of unknown origin. V, J and clone size reflect that table, while D and trimming were determined from the DNA. The sample has around 430,000 clones on record, approximately 89% of them singletons. Over 10% of the sample is taken by the ten largest.

This entry is derived from a study of blood T cell repertoires in COVID-19 (dated by TCRdb to about 2020). Context from the whole study: Samples covering the acute and convalescent phases of COVID-19 were provided by collaborators in the United States, Italy and Spain. The material from the prospective study consisted of cDNA or gDNA derived from T cells, B-cell-depleted T cells, or PBMCs. Subjects who had been exposed to COVID-19, were actively infected with it, or had recovered from it provided the deeply sampled blood TCRbeta repertoires that made up the dataset. A freely available public database, intended as a resource for researchers studying the immune response to SARS-CoV-2, is where the repertoires were released. Samples were obtained from the ongoing ImmuneRACE study (first 160 participants) and from over 1,000 subjects provided by 6 global collaborators. Sample metadata almost always included a de-identified subject ID, COVID-19 status, age in years and sex. Where available, HLA class I and class II types were taken from metadata supplied by the sample provider and were not determined by assay-based typing.

Results and caveats for the whole study, not just this receptor: Clinical and demographic metadata were provided uncurated, with the amount varying by source and participant.

The germline V gene encodes CDR1 LNHDA and CDR2 SQIVND (reference sequence). The CDR3 covers 15 residues, taking in both the cysteine and the phenylalanine. CDR3 DNA only is kept here, 45 bases in frame from base 1. The V end loses 6 bases and the J end loses 0 bases, and a stretch of 14 bases separates them. One collaborating source in Seattle enrolled patients while the patients were actively infected and followed the patients over time throughout the course of disease. Collaborating institutions collected whole blood in K2EDTA tubes following their own protocols. Collaborator samples were shipped for TCRbeta analysis as frozen whole blood, isolated PBMCs, or DNA extracted from either sample type.

Sequenced sample: peripheral blood. This receptor was obtained from a woman aged 45-65 years with COVID-19, enrolled during active disease. The rearrangement combines TRBV19 with TRBJ1-2; the D gene is perhaps TRBD1, on 6 matching bases. The nucleotide sequence reads TGTGCCAGTAGCCTGGACAGACGGACTAACTATGGCTACACCTTC. It encodes CASSLDRRTNYGYTF.